Each of the 20 T cell receptor beta chains below was sequenced from the same sample in a study of T cells in Graves' hyperthyroidism and ophthalmopathy (dated by TCRdb to between 2018 and 2021). Receptors were amplified or captured by multiplex PCR. Instrument on record: Illumina HiSeq 2000. TCR beta CDR3 regions were amplified from RNA transcripts. The first round of RT-PCR for the TCR CDR3 was performed with the HTBI primer set and the Qiagen OneStep RT-PCR kit. TCRdb applied fastp at Q25 and MiXCR to the public reads, then kept only in-frame beta chains. Identical CDR3 protein sequences are pooled into one entry, listed with their most common genes and DNA. This sample has 550,000 to 600,000 distinct CDR3 sequences in its table, and 16% of those were observed once. The ten largest account for approximately 20% of the sample. What was sequenced was blood. The receptors here all came from a woman aged 18-30 years with Graves' hyperthyroidism.

Regarding this clonotype: Since a much larger clone is just one base distant, this may be a read error. The chain couples TRBV7-2 to TRBJ2-1; 10 bases are a match to TRBD2. CDR1 is SGHTA, CDR2 FQGNSA, per germline. The length of the CDR3 is 18 residues. The CDR3 here is CASSITSGDLSSCNEQFF. CDR3 nucleotide sequence: TGTGCCAGCAGCATAACTAGCGGGGATCTAAGCTCCTGCAATGAGCAGTTCTTC.

V is TRBV7-8 and J is TRBJ1-5; D call uncertain. Germline V lookup: CDR1 SGHVS, CDR2 FQNEAQ. This CDR3 region has 18 residues. V was pared by 2 bases and J by 0 bases, with 17 bases between. As DNA, the CDR3 is TGTGCCAGCAGCTTAATAGCAGCGACGAGCGTTAGCAATCAGCCCCAGCATTTT. It codes for CASSLIAATSVSNQPQHF.

The chain carries TRBV7-6 and TRBJ1-1, with 7 bases aligning to TRBD1. Germline V gene data show CDR1 as SGHVS and CDR2 as FNYEAQ. The CDR3 consists of 13 residues. V lost 9 bases to trimming and J lost 6 bases; unmatched junction nucleotides: 10. In DNA form, the CDR3 reads TGTGCCAGTATCAAAAGGGGACAGCCTGAAGCTTTCTTT. Its translation is CASIKRGQPEAFF.

This chain connects TRBV12-3 or TRBV12-4 to TRBJ1-4; D remains unclear. Between the trimmed V and J ends, which lost 6 bases and 8 bases, there was a span of 13 bases. The CDR3 sequence is 13 residues long. The chain's CDR3 is CASRDSGREKLFF. In DNA, the CDR3 is TGTGCCAGCAGGGATTCGGGCAGGGAAAAACTGTTTTTT.

The chain recombines TRBV9 with TRBJ1-5; D is unresolved. Germline V gives CDR1 SGDLS, CDR2 YYNGEE. The V gene lost 7 bases and the J gene lost 6 bases, with 11 bases spanning the gap. The CDR3 length is 12 residues. The CDR3 coding sequence is TGTGCCAGCGGGTGGTCGGGTCAGCCCCAGCATTTT. This encodes CASGWSGQPQHF.

This clonotype has a count of ten or more. DNA of the CDR3: TGTGCCAGCAGTTTGGGGACAGGGGGTCGAAATGAGCAGTTCTTC. Translating gives CASSLGTGGRNEQFF. This chain links TRBV27 with TRBJ2-1; the match to TRBD1 covers 11 bases. The V segment lost 3 bases and the J segment 7 bases; nucleotides outside the gene matches: 5. Germline V gene sequence: CDR1 MNHEY, CDR2 SMNVEV (reference sequence). The CDR3 extends over 15 amino acids.

This clonotype showed up just a few times. J is TRBJ2-4 and V is TRBV28, with TRBD1 as a possible D gene (5 bases). Trimming pared 5 bases from V and 0 bases from J, leaving 17 bases between. There are 17 residues in the CDR3. Germline V gives CDR1 MDHEN, CDR2 SYDVKM. CDR3 in DNA: TGTGCCAGCAGTCCCCCAACAGGCATACTAGCCAAAAACATTCAGTACTTC. It yields the protein CASSPPTGILAKNIQYF.

The CDR3 loop reads CASSPDSHISGNTIYF. Here the CDR3 DNA reads TGTGCCAGCAGCCCTGACAGCCATATCTCTGGAAACACCATATATTTT. The V gene is TRBV11-3, the J gene TRBJ1-3; a weak D match, TRBD1 (5 bases). Trimming took 5 bases from V and 0 from J, leaving 14 bases between them. The CDR3 length is 16 residues. The germline V gene encodes CDR1 SGHNT and CDR2 YENEEA.

V and J are TRBV3-1 and TRBJ1-4, with 7 bases identical to TRBD1. V was pared by 2 bases and J by 7 bases, with 7 bases of the junction left unmatched. Germline V lookup: CDR1 LGHDT, CDR2 YNNKEL (reference sequence). The CDR3 sequence is 15 residues long. This CDR3 reads CASSQRRQGSEKLFF. The CDR3 DNA is TGTGCCAGCAGCCAAAGGAGACAGGGTAGTGAAAAACTGTTTTTT.

This rearrangement joins TRBV11-1 to TRBJ2-5, with 13 nucleotides matching TRBD2. Germline V gene data show CDR1 as SGHAT and CDR2 as FQDESV (reference sequence). Germline trimming cut 2 bases from V and 5 bases from J; bases unmatched to any gene: 8. CDR3 size: 17 residues. Here the CDR3 reads CASSLSRLAGGSETQYF. DNA of the CDR3: TGTGCCAGCAGCTTATCCCGACTAGCGGGAGGCAGTGAGACCCAGTACTTC.

In its sample, this clonotype was seen many times. J is TRBJ2-1 and V is TRBV5-5; TRBD1 aligns across 9 bases. This CDR3 comprises 15 residues. Germline V gene data show CDR1 as SGHKS and CDR2 as YYEKEE (reference sequence). V lost 7 bases, J lost 3 bases, and 8 bases stayed unmatched. The CDR3 nucleotides read TGTGCCAGCCGAGCCCGGGGACAGGGCTACAATGAGCAGTTCTTC. Protein: CASRARGQGYNEQFF.

This clonotype was detected a few times. This sequence joins TRBV4-1 and TRBJ2-2; D remains ambiguous. Between the trimmed V and J ends, which lost 2 bases and 5 bases, there was a span of 15 bases. The CDR3 runs to 16 residues. CDR1 is MGHRA and CDR2 is YSYEKL in the germline V gene. CDR3 nucleotide sequence: TGCGCCAGCAGCCAATCTCCAGGCACCTTAACCGGGGAGCTGTTTTTT. This gives the protein CASSQSPGTLTGELFF.

This clonotype was observed many times. The V call is TRBV18, the J call TRBJ1-5, with D possibly being TRBD1 (5 bases). The V gene lost 3 bases and the J gene lost 7 bases, with 13 bases spanning the gap. The CDR3 has 14 amino acids. In germline, CDR1 is KGHSH, CDR2 LQKENI. The CDR3 DNA reads as TGTGCCAGCTCACCCTTAGGGGTGGGACAGCCCCAGCATTTT. Its translation: CASSPLGVGQPQHF.

This clonotype was detected many times. The chain joins TRBV2 to TRBJ1-5; D uncertain. CDR3 length: 13 amino acids. Trimming removed 6 bases from V and 2 bases from J, with 8 bases in between. Germline V gene data show CDR1 as SNHLY and CDR2 as FYNNEI. CDR3 DNA sequence: TGTGCCAGCAGAGAGACGGGCAATCAGCCCCAGCATTTT. Translating it yields CASRETGNQPQHF.

This clonotype was recorded a few times. This chain joins TRBV6-1 and TRBJ2-4; tentatively, D is TRBD2 (5 bases). Germline CDR1 and CDR2: MNHNS and SASEGT. V was trimmed by 8 bases and J by 6 bases, leaving 17 bases between them. The CDR3 is made up of 14 amino acids. This CDR3 is CASFFRGWGNIQYF. DNA of the CDR3: TGTGCCAGCTTCTTTCGCGGGTGGGGAAACATTCAGTACTTC.

In its sample, this clonotype was seen many times. The V gene is TRBV7-9, the J gene TRBJ2-5, with 8 positions matching TRBD1. J lost 4 bases, V lost 6 bases, and 10 bases had no gene match. There are 15 residues in the CDR3. Per the germline V gene, CDR1 is SEHNR and CDR2 is FQNEAQ (reference sequence). The CDR3 reads CASSPGQAAGETQYF. The CDR3 nucleotides are TGTGCCAGCAGTCCGGGACAGGCCGCTGGAGAGACCCAGTACTTC.

This chain links TRBV6-1 with TRBJ1-1, with TRBD1 as a possible D gene (6 bases). This CDR3 is built from 14 residues. Looked up from germline, CDR1 is MNHNS and CDR2 is SASEGT. V dropped 6 bases and J dropped 0 bases, with 11 bases sitting between them. CDR3 in amino acids: CASRSTGVNTEAFF. DNA for the CDR3: TGTGCCAGCAGATCGACAGGTGTGAACACTGAAGCTTTCTTT.

The sample holds many counts of this clonotype. V gene TRBV7-9 combines with J gene TRBJ2-1; a possible D gene is TRBD2 (5 bases). Trimming shortened V by 1 base and J by 8 bases, and 15 bases separated the two germline ends. CDR1 and CDR2 from the germline V gene are SEHNR and FQNEAQ (reference sequence). The CDR3 loop spans 15 amino acids. CDR3 DNA: TGTGCCAGCAGCTTAGGTCAGACCCTCGGGGATGAGCAGTTCTTC. Protein: CASSLGQTLGDEQFF.

Turning to this clonotype: One junction end does not reproduce the germline sequence, and a read error may be involved. The chain has TRBV6-2 or TRBV6-3 and TRBJ2-3, with 11 bases matching TRBD1. Germline lookup yields CDR1 MNHEY and CDR2 SVGEGT. CDR3 length equals 17 residues. CDR3 sequence: CATSRRTGGRSTDTQYF. The DNA of the CDR3 is TGTGCCACCAGTCGACGGACAGGGGGCCGAAGCACAGATACGCAGTATTTT.

This clonotype was recorded a few times. At one of its ends the junction is not consistent with the germline gene, which may arise from a read error. The chain combines TRBV2 with TRBJ2-5; the match to TRBD2 covers 9 bases. Germline CDR1 reads SNHLY; CDR2 reads FYNNEI. CDR3 length equals 17 residues. The CDR3 bases are TGTGCCAACAGTGAAGCGCGGGGGGGGGCGTCCCAAGAGACCCAGTACTTC. Translated, it gives CANSEARGGASQETQYF.